A selection of T cell receptor beta chains follows, all from one sample in a study of cytomegalovirus exposure and HLA in healthy donors. Measured with immunoSEQ multiplex PCR; TCRdb has only the in-frame clones, and not every one. This table lists about 130,000 clones. Specimen: PBMCs. Receptors originate from a man between 25 and 39 years old in good health and CMV-seronegative. The CDR3 runs from the conserved cysteine through the conserved F or W. D genes are given only for firm matches.

j_gene	v_gene	len	d_gene	CDR3nt	CDR3aa
TRBJ2-5	TRBV11-2	15	TRBD2	TGTGCCATCGGACTAGCGGGAGTCTTATGGGAGACCCAGTACTTC	CAIGLAGVLWETQYF
TRBJ1-1	TRBV28	15	.	TGTGCCAGCAGACCCTCACCCCGGGGGAACACTGAAGCTTTCTTT	CASRPSPRGNTEAFF
TRBJ1-4	TRBV5-1	15	.	TGCGCCAGCAGCTTGGAAGGAGCAACTAATGAAAAACTGTTTTTT	CASSLEGATNEKLFF
TRBJ2-7	TRBV6-5	14	TRBD2	TGTGCCAGCAGGCCCAGCGGGAGCCCCTACGAGCAGTACTTC	CASRPSGSPYEQYF
TRBJ1-1	TRBV6-6	16	TRBD1	TGTGCCAGCAGCTATGGACAGGGTGGAGGGAGCACTGAAGCTTTCTTT	CASSYGQGGGSTEAFF
TRBJ2-3	TRBV2	11	.	TGTGCCAGCAGTTACACAGATACGCAGTATTTT	CASSYTDTQYF
TRBJ1-6	TRBV11-2	15	.	TGTGCCAGCAGCCCCGGAGAGGTGGTTAATTCACCCCTCCACTTT	CASSPGEVVNSPLHF
TRBJ1-2	TRBV19	13	TRBD1	TGTGCCAGTAGTAGCGGGACAGGGGTCAGCTACACCTTC	CASSSGTGVSYTF
TRBJ1-2	TRBV5-6	16	TRBD1	TGTGCCAGCAGCTCTCCCCACAGGGGTCGGTACTATGGCTACACCTTC	CASSSPHRGRYYGYTF
TRBJ2-5	TRBV7-6	19	TRBD2	TGTGCCAGCAGCTTAAGGGTGGGACTAGCGGGAGGTCGGCAAGAGACCCAGTACTTC	CASSLRVGLAGGRQETQYF
TRBJ1-1	TRBV2	15	TRBD1	TGTGCCAGCAGTGGGGCAGGGGGCGTTCGGACTGAAGCTTTCTTT	CASSGAGGVRTEAFF
TRBJ1-5	TRBV6-5	14	TRBD1	TGTGCCAGCAGTATGACAGGGAAGGACCAGCCCCAGCATTTT	CASSMTGKDQPQHF
TRBJ1-2	TRBV6-5	13	.	TGTGCCAGCCTTCGGGGGGCCAACTATGGCTACACCTTC	CASLRGANYGYTF
TRBJ2-3	TRBV7-8	14	TRBD1	TGTGCCAGCCGACGCAGGGGGCGCACAGATACGCAGTATTTT	CASRRRGRTDTQYF
TRBJ2-1	TRBV7-9	14	.	TGTGCCAGCAGCGGGGGCCCGGCGGACAATGAGCAGTTCTTC	CASSGGPADNEQFF
TRBJ1-5	TRBV30	13	.	TGTGCCTGGGCTGACAGTAGCAATCAGCCCCAGCATTTT	CAWADSSNQPQHF
TRBJ1-1	TRBV28	15	.	TGTGCCAGCAGTTTCGATAGTAGGCGGGGTTCGGACGCTTTCTTT	CASSFDSRRGSDAFF
TRBJ2-7	TRBV7-9	14	TRBD2	TGTGCCAGCAGCTTGGGGGGGGAATCCTACGAGCAGTACTTC	CASSLGGESYEQYF
TRBJ2-5	TRBV6-6	13	TRBD2	TGTGCCAGCAGTAGGCTAGCGGAAGAGACCCAGTACTTC	CASSRLAEETQYF
TRBJ2-5	TRBV5-1	13	.	TGCGCCAGCAGCTTGCAGGGGCAAGAGACCCAGTACTTC	CASSLQGQETQYF
TRBJ1-1	TRBV6-6	15	.	TGTGCCAGCAGAGTTACTGGCGGGACCCCTACTGAAGCTTTCTTT	CASRVTGGTPTEAFF
TRBJ2-5	TRBV5-1	14	TRBD1	TGCGCCAGCAGCTTGGGACAGGGGGAGGAGACCCAGTACTTC	CASSLGQGEETQYF
TRBJ2-5	TRBV30	17	.	TGTGCCTGGAGTTATAGGACTCTCAACGGTGCAAAAGAGACCCAGTACTTC	CAWSYRTLNGAKETQYF
TRBJ2-7	TRBV28	13	.	TGTGCCAGCAGTTTTCCCTCTAACTACGAGCAGTACTTC	CASSFPSNYEQYF
TRBJ1-4	TRBV28	13	.	TGTGCCAGCAGCGAAGGGGCTAATGAAAAACTGTTTTTT	CASSEGANEKLFF
TRBJ1-1	TRBV7-8	13	.	TGTGCCAGCGGTCAGAATGTGAACACTGAAGCTTTCTTT	CASGQNVNTEAFF
TRBJ2-1	TRBV7-3	13	.	TGTGCCAGCAGCTTAAATCAAAACAATGAGCAGTTCTTC	CASSLNQNNEQFF
TRBJ2-5	TRBV5-1	13	.	TGCGCCAGCAGCTCCGGACTTGAAGAGACCCAGTACTTC	CASSSGLEETQYF
TRBJ1-5	TRBV28	12	.	TGTGCCAGCAGACCCCCCGAGTCGCCCCAGCATTTT	CASRPPESPQHF
TRBJ2-5	TRBV6-5	13	.	TGTGCCAGCAGTTACTCAGGCAGGGAGACCCAGTACTTC	CASSYSGRETQYF
TRBJ1-1	TRBV28	13	.	TGTGCCAGCACCGGGATGATAAGAGGTGAAGCTTTCTTT	CASTGMIRGEAFF
TRBJ2-5	TRBV2	17	TRBD1	TGTGCCATTAATACAGGGGGCCGGGCGGGAGAGGTAGAGACCCAGTACTTC	CAINTGGRAGEVETQYF
TRBJ2-5	TRBV30	14	.	TGTGCCTGGAGTCGACTACGCCTAAGGGAAGAGCAGTACTTC	CAWSRLRLREEQYF